Included here is one T cell receptor beta chain sequence, with context. Its antigen is not known. This specimen comes from a study of identical twins. General study results and limits: Interpretation of the results relied on cross-sectional statistical analysis and not on following the same donors. Among beta out-of-frame sequences, excess sharing between twins appeared weaker. The authors noted that invariant MAIT and iNKT cells could partly confound zero-insertion analyses.

The CDR3 length is 17 residues. V dropped 4 bases and J dropped 7 bases, with 23 bases sitting between them. Template switching supplied a universal primer site; unique molecular identifiers were carried on the cDNA. TCRdb reprocessed the 5' RACE reads with MiXCR, giving one entry per CDR3 protein. This repertoire shows approximately 700,000 distinct CDR3 sequences, around 6.1% found once; its top ten account for 1.5% to 2%. Sequenced material: naive T cells sorted from blood. This chain links TRBV12-3 or TRBV12-4 with TRBJ2-4; no reliable D call. This clonotype was sampled from a young man in good health. Here the CDR3 DNA reads TGTGCCAGCAGTTATTCACCGAGCAGAGGAATGGGGAACATTCAGTACTTC. Amino acids: CASSYSPSRGMGNIQYF.